Shown below are 10 T cell receptor beta chains from a single sample sequenced in a study of shared clonotypes between healthy human individuals. Data came from immunoSEQ multiplex PCR; TCRdb stores just in-frame clones and leaves some out. The sample lists 300,000 to 400,000 clones; roughly 70% were seen once. The specimen was memory CD4+ T cells sorted from blood. Subset noted: CD45RA-negative fraction. Source of these receptors: a young man in good health.

The chain recombines TRBV19 with TRBJ2-2; D unclear. The germline gives CDR1 LNHDA, CDR2 SQIVND (reference sequence). Trimming removed 6 bases at V and 0 bases at J, with 17 bases between. The CDR3 has 17 residues. CDR3 region: CASSTLLIRTNTGELFF. CDR3 sequence (DNA): TGTGCCAGTAGCACCCTTCTTATTAGGACGAACACCGGGGAGCTGTTTTTT.

This clone was counted many times. The genes are TRBV4-2 and TRBJ2-1; a possible D gene is TRBD2 (5 bases). This CDR3 region has 16 residues. CDR1 and CDR2 (germline): LGHNA, YNFKEQ. With 1 base removed from V and 2 bases from J, the gap between germline ends came to 12 bases. The CDR3 sequence: CASSQVGAVTYNEQFF. The CDR3 bases are TGTGCCAGCAGCCAAGTGGGAGCGGTGACCTACAATGAGCAGTTCTTC.

The V gene is TRBV18, the J gene TRBJ1-5; D gene ambiguous. This CDR3 contains 13 residues. From germline, CDR1 is KGHSH and CDR2 LQKENI. Between the trimmed V and J ends, which lost 6 bases and 1 base, there was a span of 7 bases. The CDR3: CASSGQSNQPQHF. CDR3 DNA sequence: TGTGCCAGCTCGGGTCAGAGCAATCAGCCCCAGCATTTT.

This clone has only one observation. The CDR3 coding sequence is TGTGCCAGCAGCTCCAATGGACAGGCAAATCAGCCCCAGCATTTT. This gives the protein CASSSNGQANQPQHF. The rearrangement uses TRBV28 and TRBJ1-5; 7 bases map to TRBD1. The CDR3 is made up of 15 amino acids. V was clipped by 6 bases and J by 4 bases; unmatched bases: 9. The V gene's germline CDR1 is MDHEN and CDR2 SYDVKM.

This chain uses TRBV28 with TRBJ2-7; TRBD2 aligns across 7 bases. Germline CDR1 and CDR2: MDHEN and SYDVKM. Trimming at V came to 8 bases and at J to 4 bases, leaving 17 bases not matched to a gene. This CDR3 is built from 16 residues. CDR3 protein: CASSSLTAGEQYEQYF. The CDR3 DNA sequence: TGTGCCAGCTCCTCTTTAACGGCGGGAGAACAATACGAGCAGTACTTC.

The chain couples TRBV27 to TRBJ2-5, with D unclear. The CDR3 sequence is 15 residues long. Germline V gene lookup returns CDR1 MNHEY and CDR2 SMNVEV (reference sequence). Trimming stripped 4 bases from V and 0 bases from J, with 12 bases between. CDR3 DNA: TGTGCCAGCAGTTCCTACTCTCTGTACCAAGAGACCCAGTACTTC. Translating gives CASSSYSLYQETQYF.

This clone is labeled as medium-sized. This chain connects TRBV5-1 to TRBJ1-2; possibly TRBD1 for D (5 bases). V was trimmed by 4 bases and J by 7 bases, leaving 20 bases between them. The CDR3 is 15 amino acids. CDR1 is SGHRS and CDR2 is YFSETQ in the germline V gene. Here the CDR3 reads CASSRDSLPGSGYTF. The CDR3 DNA follows: TGCGCCAGCAGCCGTGACAGTCTGCCGGGGAGTGGCTACACCTTC.

J is TRBJ2-7 and V is TRBV7-6; TRBD1 matches at 10 bases. CDR1 SGHVS and CDR2 FNYEAQ come from the germline V gene. The CDR3 length is 15 residues. V shed 0 bases, J shed 5 bases, and the junction held 4 bases outside the gene matches. The CDR3 DNA follows: TGTGCCAGCAGCTTAGCGGGGACAGGGGTGAACGAGCAGTACTTC. Translation gives CASSLAGTGVNEQYF.

J is TRBJ2-5 and V is TRBV7-2; D may be TRBD1 (5 bases). Germline V lookup: CDR1 SGHTA, CDR2 FQGNSA. This CDR3 has 14 residues. V lost 5 bases and J lost 3, with 13 bases in between. CDR3 DNA sequence: TGTGCCAGCAGCCCCCCAGGCAGGGAAGAGACCCAGTACTTC. Its translation: CASSPPGREETQYF. Full variable domain (outside the CDR3, taken from reference TRBV7-2 and TRBJ2-5): GAGVSQSPSNKVTEKGKDVELRCDPISGHTALYWYRQSLGQGLEFLIYFQGNSAPDKSGLPSDRFSAERTGGSVSTLTIQRTQQEDSAVYLCASSPPGREETQYFGPGTRLLVL.

V and J are TRBV7-6 and TRBJ2-5; D remains unclear. V was shortened by 2 bases and J by 3 bases, with 4 bases between the two germline ends. Germline lookup yields CDR1 SGHVS and CDR2 FNYEAQ. This CDR3 contains 12 residues. The CDR3 here is CASSLSEETQYF. The CDR3 DNA is TGTGCCAGCAGCTTATCGGAAGAGACCCAGTACTTC.